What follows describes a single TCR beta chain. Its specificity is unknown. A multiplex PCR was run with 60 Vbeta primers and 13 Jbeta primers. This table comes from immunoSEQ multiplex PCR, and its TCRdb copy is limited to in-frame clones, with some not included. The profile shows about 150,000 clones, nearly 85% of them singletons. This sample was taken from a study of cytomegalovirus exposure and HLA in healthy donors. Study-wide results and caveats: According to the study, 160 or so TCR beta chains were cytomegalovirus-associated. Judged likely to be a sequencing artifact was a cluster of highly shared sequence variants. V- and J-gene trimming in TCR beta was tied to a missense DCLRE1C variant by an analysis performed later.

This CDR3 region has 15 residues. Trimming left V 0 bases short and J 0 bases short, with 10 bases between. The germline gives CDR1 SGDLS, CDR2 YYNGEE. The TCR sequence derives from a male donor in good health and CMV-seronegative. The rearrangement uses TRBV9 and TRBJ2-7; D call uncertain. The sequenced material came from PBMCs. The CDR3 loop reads CASSVGAAGSYEQYF. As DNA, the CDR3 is TGTGCCAGCAGCGTAGGGGCAGCAGGCTCCTACGAGCAGTACTTC.